One T cell receptor beta chain is described in this entry. Its antigen is unknown. One entry per CDR3 protein results from TCRdb running MiXCR on the 5' RACE reads. The sample includes around 200,000 distinct CDR3 sequences, less than 20% seen only once; the top ten take approximately 4%. These data originate in a study of T-cell memory formation after mild COVID-19. Study-level background: In these data, TCR clusters were largely donor specific.

Findings of the study overall: Second-wave clones with a day 37 peak had unconfirmed SARS-CoV-2 specificity.

The CDR3 contains 15 residues. Trimming removed 11 bases at V and 4 bases at J, with 24 bases between. Germline V gene sequence: CDR1 SGHDN, CDR2 FVKESK. The material sequenced was PBMCs or a T cell subset sorted from them (not recorded which). The rearrangement uses TRBV14 and TRBJ2-7; possibly TRBD1 or TRBD2 for D (5 bases each). This TCR derives from a man aged 18 to 29 who had mild COVID-19 (a few samples of this study predate the infection). Cell type and time point are not known. CDR3 loop: CAGTRGDIPTYEQYV. The CDR3 DNA follows: TGTGCCGGGACCAGAGGCGACATCCCTACATACGAGCAGTACGTC.